A selection of T cell receptor beta chains follows, all from one sample in a study. TCRdb re-called the 5' RACE reads with MiXCR, one entry per CDR3 protein. The sample contains tens of thousands of distinct CDR3 sequences, 17% of which appear only once. The sequencing sample was made of naive CD4+ T cells sorted from blood. The receptors originated from a female donor with breast cancer. Both conserved end residues are trimmed from each CDR3. Fields, in order: V gene, J gene, CDR3 protein.

TRBV5-1	TRBJ2-1	ASSGHPSEPYNEQC
TRBV20-1	TRBJ1-6	SARTGLSPNSPLH
TRBV7-3	TRBJ1-2	ASSSRGQGNYGYT
TRBV20-1	TRBJ2-7	SAERGAEHY
TRBV6-2/TRBV6-3	TRBJ1-4	ASSYPPGEGIANEKLF
TRBV15	TRBJ2-5	ATSSELQGETQY
TRBV4-1	TRBJ2-1	ASNSERGNEQF
TRBV6-5	TRBJ1-6	ASSYLQGSSPLH
TRBV29-1	TRBJ2-5	SVFGQGSETQY
TRBV5-1	TRBJ1-1	ASSLMSELTEAF
TRBV25-1	TRBJ2-7	ASSTRGAGYQSYEQY
TRBV7-6	TRBJ2-1	ASSLGRLAGSSEQF
TRBV6-5	TRBJ2-7	ASSYSRRSYEQY
TRBV6-2/TRBV6-3	TRBJ2-7	ASSPGGKQY